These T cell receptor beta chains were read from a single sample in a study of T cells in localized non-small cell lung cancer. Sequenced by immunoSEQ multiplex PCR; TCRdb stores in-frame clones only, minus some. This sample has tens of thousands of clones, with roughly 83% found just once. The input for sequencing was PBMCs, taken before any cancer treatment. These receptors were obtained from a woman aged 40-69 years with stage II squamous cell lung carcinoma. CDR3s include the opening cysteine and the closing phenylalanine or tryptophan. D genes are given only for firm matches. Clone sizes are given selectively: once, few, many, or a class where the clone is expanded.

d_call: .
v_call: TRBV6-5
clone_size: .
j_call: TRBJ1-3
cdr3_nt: TGTGCCAGCAGCGCGGGAGGATCTGGAAACACCATATATTTT
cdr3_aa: CASSAGGSGNTIYF

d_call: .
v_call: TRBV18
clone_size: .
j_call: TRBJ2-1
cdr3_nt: TGTGCCAGCTCACCCTCGGTGCGGAATGAGCAGTTCTTC
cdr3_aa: CASSPSVRNEQFF

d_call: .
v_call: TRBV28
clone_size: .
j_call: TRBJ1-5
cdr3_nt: TGTGCCACCCGGGGGTTATATAGCAATCAGCCCCAGCATTTT
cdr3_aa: CATRGLYSNQPQHF

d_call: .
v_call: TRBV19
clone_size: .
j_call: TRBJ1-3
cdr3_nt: TGTGCCAGTAGAGGCAGGGACTTTGGAAACACCATATATTTT
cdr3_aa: CASRGRDFGNTIYF

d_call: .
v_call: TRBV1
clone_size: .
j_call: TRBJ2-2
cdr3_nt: TGCACCAGCAGCCTTCGGCGTCCGAGCACCGGGGAGCTGTTTTTT
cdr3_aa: CTSSLRRPSTGELFF

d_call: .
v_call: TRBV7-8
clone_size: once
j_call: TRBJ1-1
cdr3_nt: TGTGCCAGCAGCCGCACCATGAACACTGAAGCTTTCTTT
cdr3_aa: CASSRTMNTEAFF

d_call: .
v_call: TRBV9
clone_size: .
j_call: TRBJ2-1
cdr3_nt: TGTGCCAGCAGCGTAAACTTCATCAGAAACAATGAGCAGTTCTTC
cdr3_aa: CASSVNFIRNNEQFF

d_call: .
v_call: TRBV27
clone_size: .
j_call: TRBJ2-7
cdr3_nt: TGTGCCAGCAGTTGGTCCGGGGACCAATCACTCGAGCAGTACTTC
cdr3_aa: CASSWSGDQSLEQYF

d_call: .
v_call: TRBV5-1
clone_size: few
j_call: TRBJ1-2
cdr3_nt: TGCGCCAGCAGCTTGGACTTGCACTATGGCTACACCTTC
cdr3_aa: CASSLDLHYGYTF

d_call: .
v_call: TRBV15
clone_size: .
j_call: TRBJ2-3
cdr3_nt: TGTGCCACCAGCAGAGATGAGTTCGGTGAGGCAGATACGCAGTATTTT
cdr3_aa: CATSRDEFGEADTQYF

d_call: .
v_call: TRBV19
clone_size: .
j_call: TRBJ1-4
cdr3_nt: TGTGCCAGTAGTCCGCGGACCACGGGCATCCCATCGGCCGAAAAACTGTTTTTT
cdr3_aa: CASSPRTTGIPSAEKLFF

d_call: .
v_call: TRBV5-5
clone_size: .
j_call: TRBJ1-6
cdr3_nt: TGTGCCAGCAGCTTGGGAGCGAATTCACCCCTCCACTTT
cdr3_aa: CASSLGANSPLHF

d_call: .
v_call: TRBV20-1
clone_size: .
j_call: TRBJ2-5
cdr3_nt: TGCAGTGCCAGCCCCGGGACCCAGTACTTC
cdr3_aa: CSASPGTQYF

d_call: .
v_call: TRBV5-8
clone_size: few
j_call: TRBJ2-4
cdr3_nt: TGTGCCAGCAGCTTGTCAGGTCTAGAGCTAAACATTCAGTACTTC
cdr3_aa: CASSLSGLELNIQYF

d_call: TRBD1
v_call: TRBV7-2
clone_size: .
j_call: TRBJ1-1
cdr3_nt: TGTGCCAGCAGCAACCGACAGGGCACTGAAGCTTTCTTT
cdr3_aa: CASSNRQGTEAFF

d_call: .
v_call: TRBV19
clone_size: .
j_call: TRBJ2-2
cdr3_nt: TGTGCCAGTAGTATAGGCCAAGTGAACACCGGGGAGCTGTTTTTT
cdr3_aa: CASSIGQVNTGELFF

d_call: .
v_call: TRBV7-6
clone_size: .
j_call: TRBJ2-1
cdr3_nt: TGTGCCAGCAGCTTAGGGTACACTGAGCAGTTCTTC
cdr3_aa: CASSLGYTEQFF

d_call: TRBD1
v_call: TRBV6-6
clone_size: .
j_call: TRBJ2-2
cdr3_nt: TGTGCCAGCAGCAGGGACAGGGGGAGTACCGGGGAGCTGTTTTTT
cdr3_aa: CASSRDRGSTGELFF

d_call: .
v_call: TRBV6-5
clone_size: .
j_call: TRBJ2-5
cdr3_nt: TGTGCCAGCAGTTACACAGTAAGCCAAGAGACCCAGTACTTC
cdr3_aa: CASSYTVSQETQYF

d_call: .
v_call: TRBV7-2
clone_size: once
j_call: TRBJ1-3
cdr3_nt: TGTGCCAGCAGCTTCGGGTCTGGAAACACCATATATTTT
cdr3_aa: CASSFGSGNTIYF

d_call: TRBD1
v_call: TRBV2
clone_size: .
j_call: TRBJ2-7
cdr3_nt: TGTGCCAGCAGTGGTTGGGACAGGGGTGGTTGGCGAATCTACGAGCAGTACTTC
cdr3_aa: CASSGWDRGGWRIYEQYF

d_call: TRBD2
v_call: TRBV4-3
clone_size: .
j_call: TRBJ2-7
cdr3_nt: TGCGCCAGCAGCCAAGATCTGGAGCGGGGCTATTACGAGCAGTACTTC
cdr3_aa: CASSQDLERGYYEQYF

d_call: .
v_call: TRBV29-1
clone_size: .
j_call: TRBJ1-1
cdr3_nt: TGCAGCGTTGAAAGGGGTGGGTGGACTGAAGCTTTCTTT
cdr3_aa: CSVERGGWTEAFF

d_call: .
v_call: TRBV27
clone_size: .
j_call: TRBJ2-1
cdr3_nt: TGTGCCAGCAGCCCTGGGTCCGGCGGCTACAATGAGCAGTTCTTC
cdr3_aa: CASSPGSGGYNEQFF

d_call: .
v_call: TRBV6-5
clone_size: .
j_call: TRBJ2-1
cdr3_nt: TGTGCCAGCAGTTACTCGGTAATAGCAGGCAATGAGCAGTTCTTC
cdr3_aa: CASSYSVIAGNEQFF

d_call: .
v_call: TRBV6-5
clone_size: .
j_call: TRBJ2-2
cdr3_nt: TGTGCCAGCAGCCTAGAACAGGGTCCGGTCGGGGAGCTGTTTTTT
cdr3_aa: CASSLEQGPVGELFF

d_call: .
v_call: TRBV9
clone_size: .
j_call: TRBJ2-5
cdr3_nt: TGTGCCAGCAGCGTATCGGGAGAGTACCAAGAGACCCAGTACTTC
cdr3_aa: CASSVSGEYQETQYF

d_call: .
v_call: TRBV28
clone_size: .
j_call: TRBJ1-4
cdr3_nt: TGTGCCAGCAGTTATGCAGGGGTGCCCGAAAAACTGTTTTTT
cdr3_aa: CASSYAGVPEKLFF

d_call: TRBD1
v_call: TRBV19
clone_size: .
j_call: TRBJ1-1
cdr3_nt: TGTGCCAGTAGTGTACAGGGGGCGCCCACTGAAGCTTTCTTT
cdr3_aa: CASSVQGAPTEAFF

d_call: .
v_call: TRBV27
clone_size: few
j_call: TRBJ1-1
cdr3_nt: TGTGCCAGCAATCGGGGCGAATTTGTTCGGGTCACTGAAGCTTTCTTT
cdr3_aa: CASNRGEFVRVTEAFF

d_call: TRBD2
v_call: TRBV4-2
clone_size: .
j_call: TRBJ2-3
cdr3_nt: TGTGCCAGCAGCCGCCCCGGGACTAGCGGGGGGGCGATGTCAGATACGCAGTATTTT
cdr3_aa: CASSRPGTSGGAMSDTQYF

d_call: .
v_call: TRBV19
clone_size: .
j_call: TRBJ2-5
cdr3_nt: TGTGCCAGTAGCCGGGAACCGTTCAGCCAAGAGACCCAGTACTTC
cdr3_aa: CASSREPFSQETQYF

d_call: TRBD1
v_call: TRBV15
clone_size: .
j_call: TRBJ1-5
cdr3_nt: TGTGCCACCAGCAGAGCCCAGGGGGGCAATCAGCCCCAGCATTTT
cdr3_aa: CATSRAQGGNQPQHF

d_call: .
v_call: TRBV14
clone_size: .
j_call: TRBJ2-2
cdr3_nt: TGTGCCAGCAGCCAATCCCGGTGGATCACCGGGGAGCTGTTTTTT
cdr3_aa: CASSQSRWITGELFF

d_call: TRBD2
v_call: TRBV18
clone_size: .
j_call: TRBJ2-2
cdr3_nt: TGTGCCAGCTCACCAAGGTCGACTAGCGGGAGCGGGGAGCTGTTTTTT
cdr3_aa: CASSPRSTSGSGELFF

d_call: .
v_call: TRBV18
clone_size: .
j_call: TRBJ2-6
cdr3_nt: TGTGCCAGCTCACCCTTCGACAGTAGCTCTGGGGCCAACGTCCTGACTTTC
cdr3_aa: CASSPFDSSSGANVLTF

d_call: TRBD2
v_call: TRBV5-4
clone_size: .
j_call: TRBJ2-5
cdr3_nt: TGTGCCAGCAGCAGACTAGCGGGGCAAGAGACCCAGTACTTC
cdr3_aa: CASSRLAGQETQYF

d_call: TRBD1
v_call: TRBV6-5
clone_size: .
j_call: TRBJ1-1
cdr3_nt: TGTGCCAGCAGTCGGGACAGGGCGAACACTGAAGCTTTCTTT
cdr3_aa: CASSRDRANTEAFF

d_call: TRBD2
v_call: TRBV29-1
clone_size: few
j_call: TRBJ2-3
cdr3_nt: TGCAGCGTTGACGGAGCGGGAGAGGATACAGATACGCAGTATTTT
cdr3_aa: CSVDGAGEDTDTQYF

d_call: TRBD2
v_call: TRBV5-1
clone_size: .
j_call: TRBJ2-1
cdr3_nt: TGCGCCAGCAGCCCCCGGTTAGCGGGGGCCAACAATGAGCAGTTCTTC
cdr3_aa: CASSPRLAGANNEQFF

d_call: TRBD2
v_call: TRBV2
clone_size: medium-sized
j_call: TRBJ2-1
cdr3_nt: TGTGCCAGTAAAACCCAGCGGGGGACCTACAATGAGCAGTTCTTC
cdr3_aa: CASKTQRGTYNEQFF

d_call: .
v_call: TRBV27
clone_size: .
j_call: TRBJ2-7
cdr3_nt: TGTGCCAGCAGTTTTTCCCCAGATGGGGTTCGCGAGCAGTACTTC
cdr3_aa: CASSFSPDGVREQYF

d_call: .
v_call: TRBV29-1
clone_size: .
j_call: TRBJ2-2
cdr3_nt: TGCAGCGTTGGGGAAACCGGGGAGCTGTTTTTT
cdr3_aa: CSVGETGELFF

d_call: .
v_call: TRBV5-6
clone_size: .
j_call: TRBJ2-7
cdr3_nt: TGTGCCAGCAGCTTGTACAGCTCCTACGAGCAGTACTTC
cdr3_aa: CASSLYSSYEQYF

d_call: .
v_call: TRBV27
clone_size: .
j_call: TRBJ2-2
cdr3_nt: TGTGCCAGCAGTTTCCAGGGCCGCACCGGGGAGCTGTTTTTT
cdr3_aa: CASSFQGRTGELFF

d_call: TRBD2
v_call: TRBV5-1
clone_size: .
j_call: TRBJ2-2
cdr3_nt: TGCGCCAGCAGCTCCCTGACTAGCGGACCCCCCGGCACCGGGGAGCTGTTTTTT
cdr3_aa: CASSSLTSGPPGTGELFF

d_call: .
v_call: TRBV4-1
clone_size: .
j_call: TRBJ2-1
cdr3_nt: TGCGCCAGCAGCCAGGATAATGAGCAGTTCTTC
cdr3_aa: CASSQDNEQFF

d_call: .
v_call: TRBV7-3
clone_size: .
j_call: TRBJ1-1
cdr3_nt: TGTGCCAGCAGCTTAAACGGGGACACTGAAGCTTTCTTT
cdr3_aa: CASSLNGDTEAFF

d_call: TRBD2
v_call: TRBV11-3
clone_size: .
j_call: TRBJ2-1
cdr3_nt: TGTGCCAGCAGCTCGGGACTAGCCTACAATGAGCAGTTCTTC
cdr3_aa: CASSSGLAYNEQFF

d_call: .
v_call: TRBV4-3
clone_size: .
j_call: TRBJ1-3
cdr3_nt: TGCGCCAGCAGCCAAGACCGCTCCTCTGGAAACACCATATATTTT
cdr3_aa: CASSQDRSSGNTIYF

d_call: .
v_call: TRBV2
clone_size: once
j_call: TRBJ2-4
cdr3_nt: TGTGCCAGCAGCGTCTCGGGGGTTCAGTACTTC
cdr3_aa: CASSVSGVQYF

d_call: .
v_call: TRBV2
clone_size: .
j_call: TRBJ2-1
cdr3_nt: TGTGCCAGCACCGAGGGCGGAGAGCAGTTCTTC
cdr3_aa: CASTEGGEQFF

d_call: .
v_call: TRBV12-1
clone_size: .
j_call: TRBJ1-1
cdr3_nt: TGTGCCAGCAGCTTGGGACAGCTGAACACTGAAGCTTTCTTT
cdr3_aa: CASSLGQLNTEAFF

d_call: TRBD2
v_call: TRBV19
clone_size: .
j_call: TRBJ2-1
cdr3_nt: TGTGCCAGTAGTATAGCCACTAGCGGGGGCCCCCACAATGAGCAGTTCTTC
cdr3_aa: CASSIATSGGPHNEQFF

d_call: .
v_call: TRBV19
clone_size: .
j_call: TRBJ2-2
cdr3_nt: TGTGCCAGTAGTAGTGAGGGGGGTTCCGGGGAGCTGTTTTTT
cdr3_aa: CASSSEGGSGELFF

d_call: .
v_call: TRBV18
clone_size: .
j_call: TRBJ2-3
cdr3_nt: TGTGCCAGCTCACCACCCCCGAGCCCAGATACGCAGTATTTT
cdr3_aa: CASSPPPSPDTQYF

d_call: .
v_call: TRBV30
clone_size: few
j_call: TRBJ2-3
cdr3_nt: TGTGCCTGGAGTGTACGGCCGGCCCGCACAGATACGCAGTATTTT
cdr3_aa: CAWSVRPARTDTQYF

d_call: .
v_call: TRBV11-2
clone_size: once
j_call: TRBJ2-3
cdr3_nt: TGTGCCAGCAGCGTTACCGGGGCGGAAGATACGCAGTATTTT
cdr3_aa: CASSVTGAEDTQYF

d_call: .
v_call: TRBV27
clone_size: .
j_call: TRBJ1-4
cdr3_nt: TGTGCCAGCAGTTTAATGGGAACGTTTAATGAAAAACTGTTTTTT
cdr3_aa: CASSLMGTFNEKLFF

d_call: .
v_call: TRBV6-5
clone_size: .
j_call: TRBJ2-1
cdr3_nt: TGTGCCAGCAGTCGAACCCGGGGGAATGAGCAGTTCTTC
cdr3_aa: CASSRTRGNEQFF